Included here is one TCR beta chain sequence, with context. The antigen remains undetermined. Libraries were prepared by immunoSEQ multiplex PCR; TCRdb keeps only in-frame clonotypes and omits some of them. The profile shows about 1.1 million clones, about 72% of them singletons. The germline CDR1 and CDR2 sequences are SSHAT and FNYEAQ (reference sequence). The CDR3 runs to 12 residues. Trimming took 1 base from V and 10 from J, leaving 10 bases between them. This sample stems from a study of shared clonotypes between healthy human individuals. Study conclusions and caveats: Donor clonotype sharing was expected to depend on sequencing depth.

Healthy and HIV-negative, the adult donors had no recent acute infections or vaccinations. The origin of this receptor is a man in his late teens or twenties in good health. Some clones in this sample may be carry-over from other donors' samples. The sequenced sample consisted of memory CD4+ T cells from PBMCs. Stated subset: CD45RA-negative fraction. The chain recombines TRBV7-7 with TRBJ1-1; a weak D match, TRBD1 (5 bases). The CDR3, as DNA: TGTGCCAGCAGCTTAGAGGGACTCAGAGCTTTCTTT. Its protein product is CASSLEGLRAFF.